The 24 T cell receptor beta chains listed next were all sequenced from one sample in a study of CD8 T cells in Susac syndrome. An input of about 0.5 to 1 ug of RNA was subjected to reverse transcription using random hexamers. TCRdb used MiXCR to reprocess the immunoSEQ multiplex PCR reads, holding one entry per CDR3 protein. The sample contains fewer than 85,000 distinct CDR3 sequences, 94% of which appear only once. Sequences were obtained from CD8+ T cells from PBMCs. The origin of the receptors is a human donor with Susac syndrome.

The V call is TRBV19, the J call TRBJ2-1, with D hard to call. V dropped 7 bases and J dropped 0 bases, with 7 bases sitting between them. The germline V gene encodes CDR1 LNHDA and CDR2 SQIVND (reference sequence). The CDR3 totals 13 residues. The CDR3 region is CASMDRSYNEQFF. The CDR3 DNA is TGTGCCAGTATGGATCGCTCCTACAATGAGCAGTTCTTC. Filled out from reference TRBV19 and TRBJ2-1, the complete variable domain reads DGGITQSPKYLFRKEGQNVTLSCEQNLNHDAMYWYRQDPGQGLRLIYYSQIVNDFQKGDIAEGYSVSREKKESFPLTVTSAQKNPTAFYLCASMDRSYNEQFFGPGTRLTVL.

This clonotype was counted a single time. The rearrangement uses TRBV30 and TRBJ2-7; no definite D call. V lost 0 bases to trimming and J lost 6 bases, with 12 bases between them. The germline V gene has CDR1 GTSNPN and CDR2 SVGIG (reference sequence). There are 13 residues in the CDR3. The CDR3 DNA reads TGTGCCTGGAGTGTACTGCCCGCGCGCGAGCAGTACTTC. This sequence encodes CAWSVLPAREQYF.

The chain carries TRBV6-2 or TRBV6-3 and TRBJ1-1; a possible D gene is TRBD1 (5 bases). The CDR3 sequence is 14 residues long. CDR1 MNHEY and CDR2 SVGEGT come from the germline V gene. V lost 7 bases to trimming and J lost 4 bases, with 16 bases between them. The CDR3 nucleotides are TGTGCCAGCACTCCGGACACCTTGGGCACTGAAGCTTTCTTT. Translation gives CASTPDTLGTEAFF.

The chain couples TRBV4-2 to TRBJ2-3; perhaps TRBD2 as D (6 bases). CDR3 length: 17 amino acids. The germline V and J ends were trimmed by 5 bases and 2 bases, with 20 bases remaining between them. CDR1 and CDR2 (germline): LGHNA, YNFKEQ. CDR3 DNA: TGTGCCAGCAGCGCACCCAAGCCGGCTAGCGACACAGATACGCAGTATTTT. It yields the protein CASSAPKPASDTDTQYF.

The rearrangement links TRBV5-6 to TRBJ2-5; 8 nucleotides match TRBD1. This CDR3 contains 17 residues. Trimming took 0 bases from V and 4 from J; bases not matched to a gene: 11. CDR1 is SGHDT, CDR2 YYEEEE, per germline. The chain's CDR3 is CASSLGRTGPLGETQYF. The DNA of the CDR3 is TGTGCCAGCAGCTTGGGGAGGACAGGGCCCCTCGGAGAGACCCAGTACTTC.

This chain connects TRBV7-9 to TRBJ2-7; no clear D gene. Trimming cost V 1 base and J 6 bases, with 7 bases left between them. Germline V gene data show CDR1 as SEHNR and CDR2 as FQNEAQ (reference sequence). The CDR3 is 12 residues long. The CDR3 loop is CASSLGQAEQYF. The CDR3 nucleotides are TGTGCCAGCAGCTTAGGGCAGGCCGAGCAGTACTTC.

The chain joins TRBV2 to TRBJ2-1, with 8 nucleotides matching TRBD2. Germline CDR1 reads SNHLY; CDR2 reads FYNNEI. V dropped 9 bases and J dropped 9; count of bases not matched to a gene: 13. CDR3 length: 14 amino acids. This CDR3 reads CARKSGTSIPEQFF. The CDR3 DNA follows: TGTGCCAGGAAGAGCGGGACTAGTATCCCTGAGCAGTTCTTC.

The chain uses TRBV5-4 and TRBJ1-3; 9 positions agree with TRBD1. Trimming removed 4 bases from V and 8 bases from J; junction bases left unmatched: 4. The germline V gene encodes CDR1 SGHNT and CDR2 YYREEE (reference sequence). This CDR3 has 13 residues. The CDR3 DNA sequence: TGTGCCAGCAGCCCGGACAGGGGAGACACCATATATTTT. As protein: CASSPDRGDTIYF.

This chain links TRBV11-2 with TRBJ2-7; D might be TRBD1 (5 bases). Trimming removed 6 bases from V and 7 bases from J, with 10 bases in between. Germline CDR1 is SGHAT and CDR2 is FQNNGV. This CDR3 contains 11 residues. The CDR3 loop reads CASSSGQEQYF. CDR3 nucleotide sequence: TGTGCCAGCAGTTCCGGACAAGAGCAGTACTTC.

This chain links TRBV14 with TRBJ2-3; D not certain. The V gene lost 1 base and the J gene lost 6 bases, with 14 bases spanning the gap. Germline lookup yields CDR1 SGHDN and CDR2 FVKESK. The CDR3 spans 15 residues. CDR3 DNA: TGTGCCAGCAGCCAAGGAAAAGGGATTTTCGATACGCAGTATTTT. It translates to CASSQGKGIFDTQYF.

This clonotype was recorded only once. The gene calls are TRBV11-2 and TRBJ2-2; 12 bases agree with TRBD2. The CDR3 length is 18 residues. Germline V gene data show CDR1 as SGHAT and CDR2 as FQNNGV. V shed 2 bases and J 2 bases; nucleotides not matched to a gene: 6. The CDR3 loop reads CASSLRLAGAKNTGELFF. In nucleotides, the CDR3 is TGTGCCAGCAGCTTAAGACTAGCGGGGGCCAAAAACACCGGGGAGCTGTTTTTT.

The chain carries TRBV9 and TRBJ2-7; D may match TRBD1 or TRBD2 (6 bases each). CDR3 length equals 14 residues. The germline V gene encodes CDR1 SGDLS and CDR2 YYNGEE. With 7 bases removed from V and 1 base from J, the gap between germline ends came to 15 bases. The CDR3, as DNA: TGTGCCAGCGGGGGCGGGACACCGTCCTACGAGCAGTACTTC. Amino acids: CASGGGTPSYEQYF.

Turning to this clonotype: Compared with germline, one end of the junction differs, possibly owing to a read error. The rearrangement links TRBV14 to TRBJ2-7; D could derive from TRBD1 or TRBD2 (5 bases each). CDR1 is SGHDN and CDR2 is FVKESK in the germline V gene. The CDR3 is 12 residues long. The DNA of the CDR3 is TGTGCCAGCAGCCAGATTCGGGACGAACAGTACTTC. Translation gives CASSQIRDEQYF. The variable domain in full, with the rest retrieved from reference TRBV14 and TRBJ2-7, is EAGVTQFPSHSVIEKGQTVTLRCDPISGHDNLYWYRRVMGKEIKFLLHFVKESKQDESGMPNNRFLAERTGGTYSTLKVQPAELEDSGVYFCASSQIRDEQYFGPGTRLTVT.

This clonotype has a single count. V is TRBV2 and J is TRBJ2-4; D call uncertain. Deletions cut 7 bases from V and 3 bases from J, with 4 bases between. Germline CDR1 is SNHLY and CDR2 is FYNNEI. The CDR3 is made up of 11 amino acids. CDR3 in amino acids: CASKGKNIQYF. The CDR3 DNA sequence: TGTGCCAGCAAGGGCAAAAACATTCAGTACTTC.

V is TRBV27 and J is TRBJ2-3; tentative D call: TRBD2 (6 bases). From germline, CDR1 is MNHEY and CDR2 SMNVEV (reference sequence). Trimming removed 8 bases from V and 5 bases from J, with 14 bases in between. The CDR3 extends over 13 amino acids. The chain's CDR3 is CASGLSGKDTQYF. CDR3 bases: TGTGCCAGCGGGCTTAGCGGTAAAGATACGCAGTATTTT.

This rearrangement joins TRBV4-1 to TRBJ2-1, with TRBD2 as a possible D gene (6 bases). The germline gives CDR1 MGHRA, CDR2 YSYEKL. Trimming cost V 0 bases and J 6 bases, with 9 bases left between them. The CDR3 totals 14 residues. The CDR3: CASSQEGSGNEQFF. The DNA of the CDR3 is TGCGCCAGCAGCCAAGAGGGTAGCGGCAATGAGCAGTTCTTC.

This chain links TRBV6-6 with TRBJ2-6, with D possibly being TRBD1 (5 bases). Trimming cost V 6 bases and J 4 bases, with 10 bases left between them. Germline V gene lookup returns CDR1 MNHNY and CDR2 SVGAGI (reference sequence). The CDR3 runs 14 residues. The CDR3 DNA is TGTGCCAGCAGAAAGGGGAACGGGGCCAACGTCCTGACTTTC. Translation gives CASRKGNGANVLTF.

The rearrangement uses TRBV9 and TRBJ1-2, with D tentatively TRBD1 (5 bases). Trimming took 3 bases from V and 5 from J, leaving 8 bases between them. CDR3 length: 12 residues. Germline lookup yields CDR1 SGDLS and CDR2 YYNGEE. The chain's CDR3 is CASSGQPYGYTF. DNA for the CDR3: TGTGCCAGCAGCGGACAGCCTTATGGCTACACCTTC.

The V and J genes are TRBV20-1 and TRBJ2-3, with unresolved D. The V gene's germline CDR1 is DFQATT and CDR2 SNEGSKA (reference sequence). This CDR3 has 18 amino acids. The germline V and J ends were trimmed by 2 bases and 3 bases, with 24 bases remaining between them. CDR3 loop: CSARSRTAASHRTDTQYF. The DNA of the CDR3 is TGCAGTGCTAGATCCCGGACGGCAGCGAGCCACCGTACAGATACGCAGTATTTT.

V and J are TRBV20-1 and TRBJ1-2; the D gene is possibly TRBD1 (5 bases). Germline-derived CDR1 and CDR2 are DFQATT and SNEGSKA (reference sequence). This CDR3 has 13 amino acids. V was shortened by 0 bases and J by 4 bases, with 9 bases between the two germline ends. The CDR3 sequence: CSARDRQGYGYTF. The CDR3 nucleotides are TGCAGTGCTAGAGATCGCCAGGGCTATGGCTACACCTTC.

This chain joins TRBV5-1 and TRBJ2-5; no definite D call. Trimming stripped 4 bases from V and 5 bases from J, with 9 bases between. There are 12 residues in the CDR3. Germline CDR1 reads SGHRS; CDR2 reads YFSETQ. CDR3 bases: TGCGCCAGCAGCCTTTACGGGGAGACCCAGTACTTC. It specifies CASSLYGETQYF.

The chain joins TRBV29-1 to TRBJ1-1; the D is unclear. V was shortened by 8 bases and J by 0 bases, with 13 bases between the two germline ends. The CDR3 totals 13 residues. Germline V gene data show CDR1 as SQVTM and CDR2 as ANQGSEA. This CDR3 reads CSTWSLVNTEAFF. As DNA, the CDR3 is TGCAGCACCTGGAGTCTTGTGAACACTGAAGCTTTCTTT.

The chain employs TRBV6-6 and TRBJ1-1; the D gene is possibly TRBD1 (6 bases). Germline CDR1 MNHNY, CDR2 SVGAGI (reference sequence). Trimming removed 6 bases from V and 2 bases from J, with 10 bases in between. This CDR3 comprises 13 residues. The CDR3 reads CASREGVNTEAFF. Written as DNA, the CDR3 is TGTGCCAGCAGGGAGGGGGTAAACACTGAAGCTTTCTTT.

The rearrangement links TRBV5-1 to TRBJ2-1; 13 positions agree with TRBD2. Germline CDR1 reads SGHRS; CDR2 reads YFSETQ. The CDR3 sequence is 17 residues long. V lost 4 bases to trimming and J lost 8 bases; unmatched junction nucleotides: 12. This chain's CDR3 is CASSPSPTSGGFDEQFF. CDR3 in DNA: TGCGCCAGCAGCCCCTCCCCGACTAGCGGGGGGTTCGATGAGCAGTTCTTC.